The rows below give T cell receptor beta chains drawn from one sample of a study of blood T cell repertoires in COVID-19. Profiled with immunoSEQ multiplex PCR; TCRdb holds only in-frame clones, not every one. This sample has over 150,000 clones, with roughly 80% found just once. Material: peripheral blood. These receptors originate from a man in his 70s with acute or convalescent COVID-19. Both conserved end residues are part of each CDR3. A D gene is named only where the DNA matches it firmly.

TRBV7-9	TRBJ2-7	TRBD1	CASSSTTGEKQYF	TGTGCCAGCAGCTCAACCACAGGGGAGAAGCAGTACTTC
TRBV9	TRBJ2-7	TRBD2	CASSADGLAGAYEQYF	TGTGCCAGCAGCGCCGACGGACTAGCGGGAGCCTACGAGCAGTACTTC
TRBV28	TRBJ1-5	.	CASMRQGGSSNQPQHF	TGTGCCAGCATGAGGCAGGGAGGAAGTAGCAATCAGCCCCAGCATTTT
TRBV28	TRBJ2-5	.	CASSHRGETQYF	TGTGCCAGCAGCCATCGGGGGGAGACCCAGTACTTC
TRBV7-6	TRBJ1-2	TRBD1	CASSPAPTGDYGYTF	TGTGCCAGCAGCCCAGCCCCGACAGGGGATTATGGCTACACCTTC
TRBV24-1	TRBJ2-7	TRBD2	CATSDYGLAGTYEQYF	TGTGCCACCAGTGATTATGGACTAGCGGGGACCTACGAGCAGTACTTC
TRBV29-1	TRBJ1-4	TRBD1	CSAETDRGREKLFF	TGCAGCGCCGAGACGGACAGGGGGCGTGAAAAACTGTTTTTT
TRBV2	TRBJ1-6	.	CASPVRPGDNSPLHF	TGTGCCAGCCCCGTCCGGCCAGGGGATAATTCACCCCTCCACTTT
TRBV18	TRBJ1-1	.	CASSPEAGNEAFF	TGTGCCAGCTCACCGGAAGCAGGGAATGAAGCTTTCTTT
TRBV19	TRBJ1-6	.	CASSTTTGTNSPLHF	TGTGCCAGTAGTACCACGACAGGTACCAATTCACCCCTCCACTTT